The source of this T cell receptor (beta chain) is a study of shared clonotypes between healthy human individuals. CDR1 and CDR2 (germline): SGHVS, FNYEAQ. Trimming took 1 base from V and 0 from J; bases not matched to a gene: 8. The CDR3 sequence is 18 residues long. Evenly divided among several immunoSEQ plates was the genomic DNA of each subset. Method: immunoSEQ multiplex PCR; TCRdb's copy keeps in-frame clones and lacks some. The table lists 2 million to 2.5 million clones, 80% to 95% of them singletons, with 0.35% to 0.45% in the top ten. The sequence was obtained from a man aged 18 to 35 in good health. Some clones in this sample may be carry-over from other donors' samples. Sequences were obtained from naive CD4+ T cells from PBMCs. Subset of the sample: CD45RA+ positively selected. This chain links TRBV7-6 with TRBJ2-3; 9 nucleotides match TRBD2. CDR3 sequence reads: CASSLGGWGLASTDTQYF. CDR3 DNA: TGTGCCAGCAGCTTAGGAGGTTGGGGACTAGCAAGCACAGATACGCAGTATTTT.